This entry lists 14 T cell receptor beta chains sequenced from one sample in a study of cytomegalovirus exposure and HLA in healthy donors. PCR amplification relied on 60 Vbeta primers (plus 13 Jbeta primers). Clones were read by immunoSEQ multiplex PCR, and TCRdb kept only the in-frame ones, dropping some. The data contain some 180,000 clones, more than 65% of them seen just once; the ten biggest clones take up 2.9%. Specimen: PBMCs. These receptors were collected from a female donor in good health and CMV-seronegative.

The chain combines TRBV7-2 with TRBJ1-2, with 9 nucleotides matching TRBD1. CDR3 length: 13 residues. CDR1 is SGHTA and CDR2 is FQGNSA in the germline V gene. V lost 7 bases and J lost 8; bases outside the gene matches: 8. In nucleotides, the CDR3 is TGTGCCAGCAACCTGGGACAGGGTGGCGGCTACACCTTC. Translated, it gives CASNLGQGGGYTF.

V usage is TRBV4-1 and J usage is TRBJ2-7, with 9 bases matching TRBD2. Germline V gene sequence: CDR1 MGHRA, CDR2 YSYEKL. The CDR3 runs 16 residues. Unmatched junction bases numbered 6, after V lost 2 bases and J lost 1 base. In nucleotides, the CDR3 is TGCGCCAGCAGCCAAATAGCGGGAGCTGGGTCCTACGAGCAGTACTTC. Translating it yields CASSQIAGAGSYEQYF.

This chain joins TRBV5-1 and TRBJ2-7; the match to TRBD2 covers 14 bases. V trimming: 1 base; J trimming: 6 bases; junction bases outside the gene matches: 6. CDR3 length: 16 residues. Germline V gives CDR1 SGHRS, CDR2 YFSETQ. CDR3 region: CASSLTVGLAGVEQYF. The CDR3 nucleotides read TGCGCCAGCAGCTTGACGGTGGGACTAGCGGGAGTCGAGCAGTACTTC.

J is TRBJ1-3 and V is TRBV6-5, with D perhaps TRBD1 (6 bases). Per germline, CDR1 MNHEY and CDR2 SVGAGI. V dropped 7 bases and J dropped 2 bases, with 15 bases sitting between them. CDR3 length: 15 amino acids. CDR3 amino acids: CASTRLGAAGNTIYF. The CDR3 DNA reads as TGTGCCAGCACCCGGTTGGGGGCCGCTGGAAACACCATATATTTT.

This chain connects TRBV19 to TRBJ2-3, with 7 nucleotides matching TRBD2. J was trimmed by 0 bases and V by 6 bases; bases with no gene match: 6. The CDR3 extends over 15 amino acids. Germline V CDR1 and CDR2: LNHDA, SQIVND (reference sequence). CDR3 in amino acids: CASSHLAASTDTQYF. The CDR3 nucleotides read TGTGCCAGTAGCCACCTAGCGGCTAGCACAGATACGCAGTATTTT.

The table lists this clone with a few counts. The V call is TRBV5-6, the J call TRBJ2-7; D uncertain. This CDR3 spans 15 amino acids. The V and J ends lost 1 base and 0 bases respectively, with 11 bases between them. The germline CDR1 and CDR2 sequences are SGHDT and YYEEEE. The DNA for the CDR3 is TGTGCCAGCAGCTTGATTTTGAGTTTCTCCTACGAGCAGTACTTC. Protein: CASSLILSFSYEQYF.

This chain joins TRBV9 and TRBJ1-1, with D unclear. V lost 6 bases, J lost 7 bases, and 19 bases lay in between. Germline lookup yields CDR1 SGDLS and CDR2 YYNGEE. The CDR3 covers 14 residues. In nucleotides, the CDR3 is TGTGCCAGCACCATTCACCCCGGCAGCGATGAAGCTTTCTTT. It is translated as CASTIHPGSDEAFF.

The V gene is TRBV13, the J gene TRBJ2-7; TRBD1 aligns across 8 bases. V dropped 5 bases and J dropped 2; count of bases not matched to a gene: 5. There are 14 residues in the CDR3. The germline V gene encodes CDR1 PRHDT and CDR2 FYEKMQ (reference sequence). This CDR3 is CASSLDRETYEQYF. The CDR3 DNA sequence: TGTGCCAGCAGCCTGGACAGGGAGACCTACGAGCAGTACTTC.

The chain joins TRBV7-9 to TRBJ1-3; D ambiguous. CDR3 size: 13 residues. Germline CDR1 reads SEHNR; CDR2 reads FQNEAQ (reference sequence). Deletions cut 2 bases from V and 8 bases from J, with 10 bases between. The CDR3 region is CASSLYAVDTIYF. CDR3 sequence (DNA): TGTGCCAGCAGCTTATACGCGGTCGACACCATATATTTT.

The chain uses TRBV6-5 and TRBJ1-1; no firm D call. V was clipped by 4 bases and J by 0 bases, with 6 bases between them. The CDR3 sequence is 13 residues long. Germline-derived CDR1 and CDR2 are MNHEY and SVGAGI. CDR3 protein: CASSFNLNTEAFF. The CDR3 DNA sequence: TGTGCCAGCAGTTTTAACTTGAACACTGAAGCTTTCTTT.

The V call is TRBV25-1, the J call TRBJ1-1; perhaps TRBD1 as D (5 bases). Trimming took 1 base from V and 4 from J, leaving 13 bases between them. The CDR3 is made up of 15 amino acids. Germline V gene data show CDR1 as MGHDK and CDR2 as SYGVNS. CDR3 residues: CASSEFGGGGTEAFF. The CDR3 DNA reads TGTGCCAGCAGTGAATTTGGGGGAGGCGGCACTGAAGCTTTCTTT.

This clone has more than one count but fewer than ten. This chain uses TRBV9 with TRBJ2-2; 11 bases fit TRBD2. Unmatched junction bases numbered 4, after V lost 3 bases and J lost 6 bases. Germline loops: CDR1 SGDLS, CDR2 YYNGEE. CDR3 length equals 15 residues. In nucleotides, the CDR3 is TGTGCCAGCAGCGCCAGTAGCGGGGGGGCCGGGGAGCTGTTTTTT. As protein: CASSASSGGAGELFF.

The chain is built from TRBV5-5 and TRBJ1-1; D is uncertain. Per the germline V gene, CDR1 is SGHKS and CDR2 is YYEKEE (reference sequence). The CDR3 extends over 15 amino acids. The germline V and J ends were trimmed by 0 bases and 1 base, with 10 bases remaining between them. Here the CDR3 DNA reads TGTGCCAGCAGCTTGGGGCCAGGAGGGAACACTGAAGCTTTCTTT. Its translation is CASSLGPGGNTEAFF.

The J gene is TRBJ2-2, the V gene TRBV11-2, with TRBD2 as a possible D gene (7 bases). CDR1 is SGHAT and CDR2 is FQNNGV in the germline V gene. The CDR3 is made up of 17 amino acids. Trimming took 2 bases from V and 4 from J, leaving 17 bases between them. The CDR3 coding sequence is TGTGCCAGCAGCTTACGGGGGGACAAGACACTCACCGGGGAGCTGTTTTTT. Translating it yields CASSLRGDKTLTGELFF.